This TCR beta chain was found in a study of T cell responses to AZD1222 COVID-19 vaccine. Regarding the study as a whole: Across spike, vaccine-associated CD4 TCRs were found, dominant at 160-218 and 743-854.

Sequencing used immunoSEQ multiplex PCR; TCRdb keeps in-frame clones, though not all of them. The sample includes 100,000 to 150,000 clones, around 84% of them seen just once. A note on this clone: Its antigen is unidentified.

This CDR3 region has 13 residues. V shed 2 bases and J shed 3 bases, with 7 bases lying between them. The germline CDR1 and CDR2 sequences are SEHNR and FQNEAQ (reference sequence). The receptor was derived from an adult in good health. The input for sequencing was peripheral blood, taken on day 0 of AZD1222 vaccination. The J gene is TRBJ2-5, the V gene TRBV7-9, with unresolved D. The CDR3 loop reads CASSLQDEETQYF. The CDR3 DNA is TGTGCCAGCAGCTTACAGGATGAAGAGACCCAGTACTTC.